Shown below are 31 T cell receptor beta chains from a single sample sequenced in a study of CD8 T cells in Susac syndrome (dated by TCRdb to the late 2010s). Library method: the immunoSEQ multiplex PCR assay. RNA was extracted using the RNeasy kit, and about 0.45 to 1 microgram was reverse transcribed with random hexamers. TCRdb passed the public sequencing reads through fastp at Q25 and MiXCR, retaining productive beta sequences. Here each entry gathers all rows of one CDR3 protein and keeps the most common genes and DNA. Here the sample has 330,000 or so distinct CDR3 sequences; 65% to 90% occur a single time. Of the sample, approximately 0.2% falls within the top ten clones. The specimen was CD8+ T cells from PBMCs. The receptors here all came from a human donor with multiple sclerosis.

DNA of the CDR3: TGTGCCACCAGTGATTTTGAGGGGGCGGAGGGCAATGAGCAGTTCTTC. It translates to CATSDFEGAEGNEQFF. The chain is built from TRBV24-1 and TRBJ2-1, with D perhaps matching TRBD1 (7 bases). Germline V CDR1 and CDR2: KGHDR, SFDVKD. V was shortened by 1 base and J by 6 bases, with 15 bases between the two germline ends. The CDR3 runs to 16 residues.

The chain recombines TRBV6-1 with TRBJ2-3; no reliable D call. Trimming shortened V by 6 bases and J by 0 bases, and 19 bases separated the two germline ends. The CDR3 loop spans 17 amino acids. Germline V lookup: CDR1 MNHNS, CDR2 SASEGT. The CDR3 DNA sequence: TGTGCCAGCAGGGGCTACTCGGCGTCTCCTAGCACAGATACGCAGTATTTT. As protein: CASRGYSASPSTDTQYF.

V gene TRBV6-5 combines with J gene TRBJ2-7; a possible D gene is TRBD1 (5 bases). V shed 5 bases and J shed 2 bases, with 13 bases lying between them. This CDR3 contains 14 residues. Germline lookup yields CDR1 MNHEY and CDR2 SVGAGI. The CDR3 loop is CASSTMDTTYEQYF. CDR3 nucleotide sequence: TGTGCCAGCAGTACTATGGACACGACCTACGAGCAGTACTTC.

The chain joins TRBV28 to TRBJ2-3; 13 positions agree with TRBD2. CDR3 length: 16 amino acids. Germline values: CDR1 MDHEN, CDR2 SYDVKM. J gave up 6 bases and V 7 bases, and 10 bases lay outside the gene matches. The CDR3 coding sequence is TGTGCCAGCAATATAGGACTAGCGGGAGTGGGCGATACGCAGTATTTT. Its protein product is CASNIGLAGVGDTQYF.

This rearrangement joins TRBV30 to TRBJ2-7; D gene uncertain. CDR1 and CDR2 (germline): GTSNPN, SVGIG (reference sequence). The CDR3 covers 14 residues. The V end was cut by 2 bases, the J end by 1 base, with 12 bases between. DNA of the CDR3: TGTGCCTGGAGTCTGGCAGGCCCTTCCTACGAGCAGTACTTC. Translation: CAWSLAGPSYEQYF.

The genes are TRBV6-6 and TRBJ2-1; 9 nucleotides line up with TRBD2. V lost 1 base, J lost 8 bases, and 9 bases stayed unmatched. This CDR3 contains 16 residues. Germline CDR1 reads MNHNY; CDR2 reads SVGAGI (reference sequence). CDR3 nucleotides: TGTGCCAGCAGTTACTTGGCGGGAGGGCTCACGGATGAGCAGTTCTTC. Translated, it gives CASSYLAGGLTDEQFF.

The CDR3 region is CSDGASADLEDTQYF. In DNA, the CDR3 is TGCAGTGACGGGGCTAGCGCGGACTTAGAAGATACGCAGTATTTT. The rearrangement joins TRBV20-1 to TRBJ2-3, with D perhaps matching TRBD2 (6 bases). This CDR3 is built from 15 residues. The V end lost 7 bases, the J end lost 5 bases, and 22 bases lay between the germline ends. Germline V lookup: CDR1 DFQATT, CDR2 SNEGSKA (reference sequence).

The chain combines TRBV28 with TRBJ1-1, with TRBD1 matching 9 bases. Germline V gene sequence: CDR1 MDHEN, CDR2 SYDVKM. Trimming at V came to 4 bases and at J to 0 bases, leaving 15 bases not matched to a gene. This CDR3 is 19 amino acids long. The CDR3 sequence: CASSYLVPRTGAMNTEAFF. CDR3 bases: TGTGCCAGCAGTTACCTCGTCCCCAGGACAGGGGCTATGAACACTGAAGCTTTCTTT.

This clonotype was seen only once. V usage is TRBV15 and J usage is TRBJ1-2; 11 bases are shared with TRBD1. V lost 1 base, J lost 6 bases, and 13 bases stayed unmatched. CDR1 is LNHNV and CDR2 is YYDKDF in the germline V gene (reference sequence). The CDR3 covers 18 residues. CDR3 DNA: TGTGCCACCAGCAGAGTCCGCTCCGGGACAGGGGGATTACATGGCTACACCTTC. This codes for CATSRVRSGTGGLHGYTF.

V gene TRBV19 combines with J gene TRBJ2-1; D call uncertain. Germline assignment: CDR1 LNHDA and CDR2 SQIVND (reference sequence). CDR3 length: 15 residues. V shed 3 bases and J shed 9 bases, with 18 bases lying between them. This chain's CDR3 is CASSIRGLIFSEQFF. In DNA form, the CDR3 reads TGTGCCAGTAGTATCCGCGGCCTCATCTTCAGTGAGCAGTTCTTC.

The chain links TRBV28 to TRBJ2-3; D possibly corresponds to TRBD2 (5 bases). CDR3 length: 11 amino acids. Germline lookup yields CDR1 MDHEN and CDR2 SYDVKM. V lost 5 bases and J 8 bases, leaving 8 bases between the germline ends. The CDR3 DNA reads as TGTGCCAGCAGTCTAGGGAGTACGCAGTATTTT. It specifies CASSLGSTQYF.

V gene TRBV28 combines with J gene TRBJ2-5, with D possibly being TRBD2 (7 bases). The V and J ends lost 6 bases and 0 bases respectively, with 11 bases between them. This CDR3 spans 14 amino acids. Germline V CDR1 and CDR2: MDHEN, SYDVKM. CDR3 coding DNA: TGTGCCAGCAGAGAAGGGGGGGACCAAGAGACCCAGTACTTC. Amino acids: CASREGGDQETQYF.

The chain has TRBV18 and TRBJ1-4; 7 bases are a match to TRBD1. V dropped 3 bases and J dropped 8; count of bases not matched to a gene: 12. The CDR3 extends over 16 amino acids. Germline V gene lookup returns CDR1 KGHSH and CDR2 LQKENI. Here the CDR3 reads CASSPVTGAPVEKLFF. As DNA, the CDR3 is TGTGCCAGCTCACCGGTCACAGGGGCGCCTGTGGAAAAACTGTTTTTT.

The genes are TRBV7-9 and TRBJ1-1; unclear D gene. The V end was cut by 3 bases, the J end by 1 base, with 12 bases between. Per germline, CDR1 SEHNR and CDR2 FQNEAQ (reference sequence). The CDR3 runs 15 residues. This CDR3 reads CASSFLTTSNTEAFF. CDR3 coding DNA: TGTGCCAGCAGCTTTCTTACGACCTCGAACACTGAAGCTTTCTTT.

This chain joins TRBV11-2 and TRBJ1-5; a weak D match, TRBD1 (5 bases). Trimming took off 4 bases at V and 5 bases at J, with 12 bases between the two ends. CDR1 is SGHAT, CDR2 FQNNGV, per germline. This CDR3 has 14 residues. In DNA, the CDR3 is TGTGCCAGCAGCTGGGGACCCGACCATCAGCCCCAGCATTTT. Protein product: CASSWGPDHQPQHF.

The V call is TRBV28, the J call TRBJ1-5, with 11 bases lining up with TRBD1. The CDR3 is 19 amino acids. The V gene's germline CDR1 is MDHEN and CDR2 SYDVKM. The V gene end was trimmed by 2 bases and the J gene end by 5 bases; junction bases not matched to a gene: 14. CDR3 nucleotides: TGTGCCAGCAGTTTAAGCTTGTTTCCGGGACAGGGGGACCATCAGCCCCAGCATTTT. Amino acid sequence: CASSLSLFPGQGDHQPQHF.

The chain joins TRBV4-3 to TRBJ1-2; perhaps TRBD1 as D (5 bases). The CDR3 runs 17 residues. Germline V gives CDR1 LGHNA, CDR2 YSLEER. The germline V and J ends were trimmed by 2 bases and 7 bases, with 23 bases remaining between them. The CDR3 reads CASSQTSRGRSYGGYTF. For the CDR3, the DNA is TGCGCCAGCAGCCAAACCTCTCGGGGACGGAGCTATGGTGGCTACACCTTC.

This chain uses TRBV27 with TRBJ1-1; D ambiguous. V was pared by 7 bases and J by 5 bases, with 11 bases between. CDR3 length: 12 residues. Germline CDR1 is MNHEY and CDR2 is SMNVEV (reference sequence). The CDR3 DNA is TGTGCCAGCAAAGGGATTGGGACTGAAGCTTTCTTT. As protein: CASKGIGTEAFF.

The CDR3 loop reads CASRSGLGEYEQYF. CDR3 DNA sequence: TGTGCCAGCAGATCTGGACTGGGTGAATACGAGCAGTACTTC. The chain has TRBV7-8 and TRBJ2-7, with D perhaps TRBD2 (5 bases). The CDR3 runs to 14 residues. Trimming took 6 bases from V and 4 from J, leaving 16 bases between them. Germline CDR1 and CDR2: SGHVS and FQNEAQ.

With respect to this clonotype: One end of the junction does not line up with germline, which may come from a read error. The chain uses TRBV6-2 or TRBV6-3 and TRBJ2-7; tentatively, D is TRBD2 (6 bases). The V gene's germline CDR1 is MNHEY and CDR2 SVGEGT. CDR3 size: 14 residues. CDR3 bases: TGTGCCAGCAGTTACGCGGGGCAGCCTTACGAGCGGTACTTC. It is translated as CASSYAGQPYERYF.

This chain joins TRBV7-3 and TRBJ2-1; TRBD1 agrees at 8 bases. This CDR3 has 18 residues. Per germline, CDR1 SGHTA and CDR2 FQGTGA. With 5 bases clipped from V and 1 base from J, the junction kept 13 bases outside the gene matches. The CDR3 is CASSPDRVGGPSYNEQFF. As DNA, the CDR3 is TGTGCCAGCAGCCCGGACAGGGTGGGAGGCCCTTCCTACAATGAGCAGTTCTTC.

This clonotype was detected once. The rearrangement uses TRBV20-1 and TRBJ2-5, with no clear D. From germline, CDR1 is DFQATT and CDR2 SNEGSKA (reference sequence). V was clipped by 6 bases and J by 1 base, with 18 bases between them. The CDR3 contains 15 residues. The CDR3 DNA reads TGCAGTGCCCCAATAGTGGCGGAACTCCAAGAGACCCAGTACTTC. Residues: CSAPIVAELQETQYF.

This clonotype was observed once. This chain joins TRBV2 and TRBJ2-3; D remains ambiguous. The CDR3 consists of 12 residues. From germline, CDR1 is SNHLY and CDR2 FYNNEI. Trimming stripped 6 bases from V and 6 bases from J, with 10 bases between. DNA of the CDR3: TGTGCCAGCAGCGCAGGATCCGATACGCAGTATTTT. Its translation: CASSAGSDTQYF.

V is TRBV11-2 and J is TRBJ1-1; no definite D call. The CDR3 spans 12 residues. The germline CDR1 and CDR2 sequences are SGHAT and FQNNGV. V was pared by 5 bases and J by 6 bases, with 10 bases between. The CDR3 reads CASSPRRAEAFF. The CDR3 nucleotides read TGTGCCAGCAGCCCCCGAAGGGCTGAAGCTTTCTTT. Combining the CDR3 with reference TRBV11-2 and TRBJ1-1 gives the whole variable domain EAGVAQSPRYKIIEKRQSVAFWCNPISGHATLYWYQQILGQGPKLLIQFQNNGVVDDSQLPKDRFSAERLKGVDSTLKIQPAKLEDSAVYLCASSPRRAEAFFGQGTRLTVV.

This clonotype was seen once. The gene calls are TRBV3-1 and TRBJ1-1, with D perhaps TRBD1 (5 bases). CDR3 length: 16 residues. Trimming took 5 bases from V and 1 from J, leaving 17 bases between them. The germline gives CDR1 LGHDT, CDR2 YNNKEL (reference sequence). CDR3 coding DNA: TGTGCCAGCAGCGTGTTGCCGGGACGGTCGAACACTGAAGCTTTCTTT. Residues: CASSVLPGRSNTEAFF.

The rearrangement uses TRBV7-9 and TRBJ2-2; D is uncertain. Germline V gives CDR1 SEHNR, CDR2 FQNEAQ (reference sequence). The CDR3 runs 16 residues. Trimming pared 7 bases from V and 3 bases from J, leaving 18 bases between. This CDR3 reads CASTGSILGYTGELFF. CDR3 in DNA: TGTGCCAGCACCGGATCGATTCTAGGGTACACCGGGGAGCTGTTTTTT.

V usage is TRBV12-1 and J usage is TRBJ2-7; TRBD2 reflects the table's D call only, with no check against the DNA. TRBV12-1 is described as a pseudogene. The CDR3 contains 18 residues. CDR3 nucleotide sequence: TGTGCCAGCAGCTTTTTCGGACTAGCGGGATCGGGAGGGTACGAGCAGTACTTC. It codes for CASSFFGLAGSGGYEQYF.

There are a few counts of this clonotype. The chain joins TRBV27 to TRBJ2-7, with TRBD2 as a possible D gene (5 bases). The CDR3 contains 14 residues. Looked up from germline, CDR1 is MNHEY and CDR2 is SMNVEV (reference sequence). V lost 8 bases, J lost 0 bases, and 14 bases lay in between. DNA of the CDR3: TGTGCCAGCTCCCCGACGGGGATCTCCTACGAGCAGTACTTC. Its translation: CASSPTGISYEQYF.

The CDR3 DNA reads TGCAGTGCTAGCGCCACTAGCGGGAGAAGAATCAATGAGCAGTTCTTC. It encodes CSASATSGRRINEQFF. This chain joins TRBV20-1 and TRBJ2-1, with 11 bases that match TRBD2. V lost 3 bases to trimming and J lost 6 bases; unmatched junction nucleotides: 10. CDR1 and CDR2 from the germline V gene are DFQATT and SNEGSKA (reference sequence). This CDR3 contains 16 residues.

The rearrangement uses TRBV19 and TRBJ2-7; D remains unclear. The germline V gene encodes CDR1 LNHDA and CDR2 SQIVND (reference sequence). CDR3 length equals 13 residues. The ends were cut back, 4 bases at V and 5 bases at J, with 12 bases in the middle. Written as DNA, the CDR3 is TGTGCCAGTAGTACACGACTCCAGGACGAGCAGTACTTC. It is translated as CASSTRLQDEQYF.

The chain employs TRBV20-1 and TRBJ2-4; 8 bases are a match to TRBD1. This CDR3 spans 14 amino acids. Germline V gene lookup returns CDR1 DFQATT and CDR2 SNEGSKA (reference sequence). V was pared by 3 bases and J by 0 bases, with 1 base of the junction left unmatched. The CDR3: CSARTGVAKNIQYF. CDR3 nucleotide sequence: TGCAGTGCTAGGACAGGGGTAGCCAAAAACATTCAGTACTTC.